The present entry profiles one T cell receptor (beta chain) with its context. Its target is unknown. This CDR3 is built from 12 residues. In germline, CDR1 is ENHRY, CDR2 SYGVKD. Time point of the sample: recipient sample about 28 days before transplant, after cytoreduction. TCRdb's copy holds only in-frame clones and misses some; the assay was immunoSEQ multiplex PCR. The sample lists about 28,000 clones, approximately 82% occurring once. The sample belongs to a study of T cell clonotyping in hematopoietic cell transplantation. Study-wide results and limits: Without cell sorting, CD4 versus CD8 contributions remain unresolved. Pathologically expanded recipient clonotypes increased progressively from day 30 to day 180 as diversity fell.

The gene calls are TRBV10-3 and TRBJ1-1, with 7 bases identical to TRBD1. The starting material was peripheral blood mononuclear cells, obtained before stem cell transplant. This TCR was recovered from a man aged 40-49 years with acute myeloid leukemia. Some clones in this sample may be carry-over from other donors' samples. For the CDR3, the DNA is TGTGTAACAGGGGAAATGAACACTGAAGCTTTCTTT. This encodes CVTGEMNTEAFF.